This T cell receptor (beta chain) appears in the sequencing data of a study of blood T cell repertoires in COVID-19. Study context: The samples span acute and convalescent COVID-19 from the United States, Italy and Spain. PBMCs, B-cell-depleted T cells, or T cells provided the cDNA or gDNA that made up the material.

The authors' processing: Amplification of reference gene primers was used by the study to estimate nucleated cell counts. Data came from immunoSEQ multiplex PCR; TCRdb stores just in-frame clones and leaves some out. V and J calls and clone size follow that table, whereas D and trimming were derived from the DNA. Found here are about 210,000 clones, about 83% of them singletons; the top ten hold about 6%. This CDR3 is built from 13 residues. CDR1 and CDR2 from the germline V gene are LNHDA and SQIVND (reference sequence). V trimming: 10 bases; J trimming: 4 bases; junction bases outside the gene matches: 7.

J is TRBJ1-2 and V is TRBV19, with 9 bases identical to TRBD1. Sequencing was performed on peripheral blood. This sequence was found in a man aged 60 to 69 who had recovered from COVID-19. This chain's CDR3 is CAITGGQGYGYTF. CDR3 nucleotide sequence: TGTGCCATTACAGGGGGCCAAGGCTATGGCTACACCTTC.